This TCR beta chain is drawn from a study of cytomegalovirus exposure and HLA in healthy donors. Study observations and caveats: The classifier reportedly diagnosed cytomegalovirus status with high specificity and sensitivity.

Germline CDR1 is SQVTM and CDR2 is ANQGSEA. This CDR3 has 13 residues. In the case of this clone: The antigen remains undetermined. Germline and junction disagree at one end, which may indicate a read error.

Primers included in the PCR were 60 Vbeta and 13 Jbeta primers. The method was immunoSEQ multiplex PCR; TCRdb's version includes in-frame clones alone and lacks a portion of them. The table has tens of thousands of clones, around four fifths seen once; the top ten hold less than 3.5%. The receptor comes from a woman aged 40 to 50 in good health and CMV-seronegative. Sequenced input: PBMCs. This chain joins TRBV29-1 and TRBJ1-2; 7 positions agree with TRBD1. This CDR3 is CSVETAGGLGCTF. The CDR3 region has the DNA TGCAGCGTTGAAACGGCAGGGGGACTTGGCTGCACCTTC.